The clone carrying this TCR beta chain turned up a few times. Its specificity is unknown. This record belongs to a study of CD8+ T cells in alopecia areata. The study's findings and limits: Lesional scalp exceeded normal scalp in clonality, especially in alopecia totalis/universalis.

CDR1 MGHDK and CDR2 SYGVNS come from the germline V gene. This CDR3 has 15 residues. Trimming at V came to 1 base and at J to 4 bases, leaving 4 bases not matched to a gene. As the sequencing template, cDNA was produced by extracting RNA and reverse transcribing it. Profiling relied on immunoSEQ multiplex PCR, and the TCRdb table lists in-frame clones only, not all of them. This sample carries more than 95,000 clones, more than 30% of them seen once, and the ten largest clones take 2.5% to 3.5%. The source is a human donor with alopecia areata. The source material was CD4+ T cells sorted from blood. This chain links TRBV25-1 with TRBJ2-1, with TRBD1 matching over 7 bases. The CDR3: CASSELPGGYNEQFF. CDR3 bases: TGTGCCAGCAGTGAATTGCCAGGGGGTTACAATGAGCAGTTCTTC.